Following are 10 T cell receptor beta chains from one sample sequenced in a study of blood T cell repertoires in COVID-19 (dated by TCRdb to the early 2020s). Libraries were built with the immunoSEQ multiplex PCR assay. Held by TCRdb, this immuneACCESS table contains in-frame sequences only and omits some clones. Under half of the omission traces to an unresolved V gene where checked; the cause of the rest is unknown. The sample table shows more than 60,000 clones, and approximately 80% are seen once. Jointly, the top ten make up over 5.5% of the sample. The sample consisted of peripheral blood. Source of these receptors: a man in his 60s with active or convalescent COVID-19.

The chain combines TRBV21-1 with TRBJ2-2; the table names TRBD1, a call not compared with the DNA. TRBV21-1 counts as a pseudogene. CDR3 length equals 19 residues. CDR3 protein: CASSKGAIDRGFNGGELFF. DNA for the CDR3: TGTGCCAGCAGCAAAGGAGCGATCGACAGGGGATTTAATGGCGGGGAGCTGTTTTTT.

This chain joins TRBV25-1 and TRBJ1-6; 7 bases match TRBD1. Germline CDR1 is MGHDK and CDR2 is SYGVNS. The CDR3 has 16 residues. V shed 7 bases, J shed 3 bases, and the junction held 9 bases outside the gene matches. The CDR3 sequence: CASTQTGILYNSPLHF. CDR3 in DNA: TGTGCCAGCACCCAGACAGGGATACTCTATAATTCACCCCTCCACTTT.

The J gene is TRBJ1-6, the V gene TRBV10-3; unclear D gene. This CDR3 contains 15 residues. Germline lookup yields CDR1 ENHRY and CDR2 SYGVKD. V was clipped by 2 bases and J by 5 bases, with 10 bases between them. CDR3 in amino acids: CAISETGVNNSPLHF. The CDR3 DNA reads TGTGCCATCAGTGAGACGGGAGTTAATAATTCACCCCTCCACTTT.

This chain links TRBV4-3 with TRBJ2-7; tentatively, D is TRBD1 (6 bases). Deletions cut 0 bases from V and 9 bases from J, with 12 bases between. The CDR3 is 13 amino acids. Germline lookup yields CDR1 LGHNA and CDR2 YSLEER. CDR3 bases: TGCGCCAGCAGCCAAGAACAGGGTGCAGGGCAGTACTTC. It is translated as CASSQEQGAGQYF.

The chain has TRBV4-3 and TRBJ1-2; D is perhaps TRBD1 (5 bases). Germline V gene data show CDR1 as LGHNA and CDR2 as YSLEER. Trimming cost V 1 base and J 5 bases, with 11 bases left between them. The CDR3 spans 14 residues. CDR3 sequence reads: CASSQVQEKYGYTF. CDR3 bases: TGCGCCAGCAGCCAAGTACAGGAAAAATATGGCTACACCTTC.

The chain links TRBV12-3 or TRBV12-4 to TRBJ2-7; 7 positions match TRBD1. The ends lost 6 bases at V and 4 bases at J; junction bases unmatched: 6. The CDR3 length is 13 residues. The CDR3 sequence is CASRRQGNYEQYF. The CDR3 coding sequence is TGTGCCAGCAGAAGACAGGGTAATTACGAGCAGTACTTC.

This sequence joins TRBV6-5 and TRBJ1-1, with D unresolved. The germline V and J ends were trimmed by 5 bases and 0 bases, with 7 bases remaining between them. CDR3 size: 13 residues. Germline V gives CDR1 MNHEY, CDR2 SVGAGI. The CDR3 sequence is CASSRTVNTEAFF. The CDR3, as DNA: TGTGCCAGCAGTAGGACTGTGAACACTGAAGCTTTCTTT.

The chain uses TRBV6-5 and TRBJ1-3; the D gene is possibly TRBD1 (5 bases). The CDR3 spans 16 residues. Trimming took off 0 bases at V and 0 bases at J, with 9 bases between the two ends. Germline CDR1 and CDR2: MNHEY and SVGAGI. As DNA, the CDR3 is TGTGCCAGCAGTTACTCTGGGGACTACTCTGGAAACACCATATATTTT. Protein sequence: CASSYSGDYSGNTIYF.

The chain links TRBV5-1 to TRBJ2-1; maybe TRBD2 (5 bases). Germline V gene data show CDR1 as SGHRS and CDR2 as YFSETQ. The ends were cut back, 6 bases at V and 1 base at J, with 8 bases in the middle. This CDR3 region has 13 residues. The CDR3 here is CASTGISYNEQFF. CDR3 in DNA: TGCGCCAGCACCGGGATATCCTACAATGAGCAGTTCTTC.

The gene calls are TRBV7-9 and TRBJ2-2; D is ambiguous. The CDR3 has 14 amino acids. The germline V gene has CDR1 SEHNR and CDR2 FQNEAQ (reference sequence). Trimming removed 3 bases at V and 4 bases at J, with 9 bases between. The CDR3 spells CASSFLSGTGELFF. The CDR3 DNA follows: TGTGCCAGCAGCTTTTTATCGGGCACCGGGGAGCTGTTTTTT.